This T cell receptor (beta chain) comes out of a study of CD8+CD57+ T cells in acquired aplastic anemia. Study as a whole: An average of about 3.4 ug of DNA was obtained from sorted CD4+ and CD8+ cells.

Genomic DNA templated the TCR beta VDJ and CDR3 profiling. In TCRdb, the reads were re-called with MiXCR into one record per CDR3 protein. The table lists about 95,000 distinct CDR3 sequences, roughly two thirds of them singletons. This clonotype has ten or more counts. Its antigen is not known. Individuals selected for sequencing had exhibited CD8+CD57+ cell expansion on flow cytometry. The cohort consisted entirely of patients having severe acquired aplastic anemia. Sampling of blood occurred while the patients had still received no therapy. Study results and limitations: A set of around 30 CD8+ CDR3 sequences was shared between patients and controls, and these sequences appeared highly expressed in patients.

V dropped 5 bases and J dropped 6; count of bases not matched to a gene: 4. CDR1 is KGHDR, CDR2 SFDVKD, per germline. CDR3 size: 14 residues. The chain combines TRBV24-1 with TRBJ2-2; 8 positions match TRBD2. Source material: sorted CD4+, CD8+, or CD8+CD57+ T cells (not recorded which) from PBMCs. The sequence derives from a human donor with aplastic anemia. This CDR3 is CATSVSGRPGELFF. CDR3 nucleotide sequence: TGTGCCACCAGTGTGAGCGGGAGACCCGGGGAGCTGTTTTTT.